The T cell receptor (beta chain) under discussion was sequenced for a study of blood T cell repertoires in COVID-19. TCRdb's copy holds only in-frame clones and misses some; the assay was immunoSEQ multiplex PCR. This sample has 200,000 to 250,000 clones; approximately 83% occur once, and the top ten carry more than 5.5%. The CDR3 length is 14 residues. Trimming removed 7 bases at V and 2 bases at J, with 14 bases between. The germline V gene has CDR1 LNHDA and CDR2 SQIVND (reference sequence). The rearrangement joins TRBV19 to TRBJ1-1; D is unresolved. Sequencing was carried out using peripheral blood. The source is a human donor in a cohort sampled during active COVID-19. CDR3 nucleotides: TGTGCCAGTACCTCTCGGCAGACAAACACTGAAGCTTTCTTT. This gives the protein CASTSRQTNTEAFF.